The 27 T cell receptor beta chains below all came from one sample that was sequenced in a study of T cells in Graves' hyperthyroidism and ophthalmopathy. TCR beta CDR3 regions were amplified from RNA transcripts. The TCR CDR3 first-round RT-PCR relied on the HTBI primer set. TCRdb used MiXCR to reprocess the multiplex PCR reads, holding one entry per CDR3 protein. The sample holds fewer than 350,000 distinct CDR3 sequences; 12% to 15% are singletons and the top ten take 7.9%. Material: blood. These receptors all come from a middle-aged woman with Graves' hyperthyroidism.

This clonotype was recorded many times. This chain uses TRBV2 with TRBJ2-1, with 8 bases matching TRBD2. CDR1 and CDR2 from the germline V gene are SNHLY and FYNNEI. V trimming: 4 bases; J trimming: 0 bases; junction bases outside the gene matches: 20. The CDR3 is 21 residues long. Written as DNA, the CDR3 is TGTGCCAGCAGTGCACCGGGGAAGCGGGAGAGGAGTGGAAGCTCCTACAATGAGCAGTTCTTC. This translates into CASSAPGKRERSGSSYNEQFF.

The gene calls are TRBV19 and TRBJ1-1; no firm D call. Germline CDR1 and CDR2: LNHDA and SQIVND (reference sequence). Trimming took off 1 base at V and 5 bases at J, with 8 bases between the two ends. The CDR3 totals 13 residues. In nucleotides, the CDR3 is TGTGCCAGTAGTATAGTAACCGGGACTGAAGCTTTCTTT. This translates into CASSIVTGTEAFF.

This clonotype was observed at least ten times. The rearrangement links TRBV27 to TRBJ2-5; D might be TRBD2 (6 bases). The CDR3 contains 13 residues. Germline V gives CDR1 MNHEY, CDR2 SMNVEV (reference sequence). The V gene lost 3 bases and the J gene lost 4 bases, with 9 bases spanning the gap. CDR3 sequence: CASSFGGRETQYF. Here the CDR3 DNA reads TGTGCCAGCAGTTTTGGAGGGAGAGAGACCCAGTACTTC.

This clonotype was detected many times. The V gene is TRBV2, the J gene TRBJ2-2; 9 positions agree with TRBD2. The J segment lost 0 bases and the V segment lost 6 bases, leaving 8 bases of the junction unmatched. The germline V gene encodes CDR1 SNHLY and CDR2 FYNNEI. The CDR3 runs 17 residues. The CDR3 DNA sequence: TGTGCCAGCAGGTCTCCGGGACTAGCACCGAACACCGGGGAGCTGTTTTTT. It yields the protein CASRSPGLAPNTGELFF.

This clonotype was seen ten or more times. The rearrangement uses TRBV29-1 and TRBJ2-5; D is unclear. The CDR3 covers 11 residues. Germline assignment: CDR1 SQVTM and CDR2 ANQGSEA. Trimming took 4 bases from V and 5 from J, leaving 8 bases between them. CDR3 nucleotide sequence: TGCAGCGTTGGGATCGGGGAGACCCAGTACTTC. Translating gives CSVGIGETQYF.

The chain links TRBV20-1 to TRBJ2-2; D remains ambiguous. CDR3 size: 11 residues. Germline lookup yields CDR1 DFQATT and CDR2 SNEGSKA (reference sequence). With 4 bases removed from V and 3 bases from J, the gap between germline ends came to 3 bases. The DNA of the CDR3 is TGCAGTGCTACGGACACCGGGGAGCTGTTTTTT. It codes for CSATDTGELFF.

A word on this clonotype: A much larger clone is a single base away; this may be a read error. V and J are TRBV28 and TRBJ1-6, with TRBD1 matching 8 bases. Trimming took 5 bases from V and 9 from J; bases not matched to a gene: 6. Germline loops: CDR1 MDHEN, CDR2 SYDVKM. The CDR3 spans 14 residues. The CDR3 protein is CASSDTGGGSPLHF. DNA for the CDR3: TGTGCCAGCAGTGACACAGGGGGTGGTTCACCCCTCCACTTT.

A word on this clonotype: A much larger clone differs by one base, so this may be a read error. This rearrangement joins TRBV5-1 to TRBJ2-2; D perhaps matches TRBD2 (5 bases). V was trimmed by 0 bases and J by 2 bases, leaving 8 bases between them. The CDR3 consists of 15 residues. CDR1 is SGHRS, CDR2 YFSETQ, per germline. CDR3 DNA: TGCGCCAGCAGCTTGGTTGGGAGAAACACCGGGGAGCTGTTTTTT. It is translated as CASSLVGRNTGELFF.

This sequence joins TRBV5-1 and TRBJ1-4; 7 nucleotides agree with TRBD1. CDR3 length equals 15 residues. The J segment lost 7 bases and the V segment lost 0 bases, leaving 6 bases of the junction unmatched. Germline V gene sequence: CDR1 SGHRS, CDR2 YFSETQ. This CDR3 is CASSLGDSSFEKLFF. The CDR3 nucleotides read TGCGCCAGCAGCTTGGGGGACAGCTCTTTTGAAAAACTGTTTTTT.

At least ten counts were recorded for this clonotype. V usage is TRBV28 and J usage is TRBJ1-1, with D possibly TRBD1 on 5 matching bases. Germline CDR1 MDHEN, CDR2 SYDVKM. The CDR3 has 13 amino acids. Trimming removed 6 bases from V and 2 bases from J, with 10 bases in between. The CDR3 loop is CASRPTANTEAFF. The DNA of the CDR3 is TGTGCCAGCAGACCGACAGCAAACACTGAAGCTTTCTTT.

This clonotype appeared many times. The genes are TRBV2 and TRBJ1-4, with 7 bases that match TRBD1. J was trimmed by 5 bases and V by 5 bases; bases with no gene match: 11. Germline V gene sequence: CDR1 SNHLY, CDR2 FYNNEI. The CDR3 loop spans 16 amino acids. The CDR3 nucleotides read TGTGCCAGCAGTAAGGCAAACAGGGGCCAAAATGAAAAACTGTTTTTT. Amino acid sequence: CASSKANRGQNEKLFF.

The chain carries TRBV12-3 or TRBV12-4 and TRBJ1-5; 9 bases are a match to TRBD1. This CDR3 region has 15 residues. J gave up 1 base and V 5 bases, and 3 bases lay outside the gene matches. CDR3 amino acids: CASSGTGTSNQPQHF. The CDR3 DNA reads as TGTGCCAGCAGTGGGACAGGGACGAGCAATCAGCCCCAGCATTTT.

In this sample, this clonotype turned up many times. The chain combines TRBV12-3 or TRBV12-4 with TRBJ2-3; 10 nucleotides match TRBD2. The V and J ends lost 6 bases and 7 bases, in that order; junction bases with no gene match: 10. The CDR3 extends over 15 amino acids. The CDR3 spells CASSPSGRGLNTQYF. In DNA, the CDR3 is TGTGCCAGCAGCCCAAGCGGGAGGGGGTTAAATACGCAGTATTTT.

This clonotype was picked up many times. The CDR3 DNA follows: TGTGCCAGCAGCTTAACCGGGACAGGGGGGTCAGAGACCCAGTACTTC. Amino acids: CASSLTGTGGSETQYF. The chain links TRBV7-3 to TRBJ2-5; 11 nucleotides agree with TRBD1. The CDR3 spans 16 residues. Trimming took 0 bases from V and 4 from J; bases not matched to a gene: 4. In germline, CDR1 is SGHTA, CDR2 FQGTGA.

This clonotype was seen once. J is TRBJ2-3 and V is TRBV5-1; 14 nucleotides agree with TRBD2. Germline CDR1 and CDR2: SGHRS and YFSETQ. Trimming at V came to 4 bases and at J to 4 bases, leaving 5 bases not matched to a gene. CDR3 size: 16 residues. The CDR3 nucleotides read TGCGCCAGCAGCCCTGGGACTAGCGGGAGCCCAGATACGCAGTATTTT. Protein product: CASSPGTSGSPDTQYF.

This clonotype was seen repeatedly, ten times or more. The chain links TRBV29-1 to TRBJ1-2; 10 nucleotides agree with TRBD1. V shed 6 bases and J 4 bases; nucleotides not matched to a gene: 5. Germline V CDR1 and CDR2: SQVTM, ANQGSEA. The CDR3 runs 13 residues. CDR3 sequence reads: CSVGTGVGYGYTF. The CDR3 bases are TGCAGCGTGGGGACAGGGGTTGGCTATGGCTACACCTTC.

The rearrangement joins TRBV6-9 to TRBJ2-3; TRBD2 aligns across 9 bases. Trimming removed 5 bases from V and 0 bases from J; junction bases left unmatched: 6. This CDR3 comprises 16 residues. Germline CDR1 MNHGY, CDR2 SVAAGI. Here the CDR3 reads CASSNLLAGSTDTQYF. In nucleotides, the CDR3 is TGTGCCAGCAGTAATCTCCTAGCGGGGAGCACAGATACGCAGTATTTT.

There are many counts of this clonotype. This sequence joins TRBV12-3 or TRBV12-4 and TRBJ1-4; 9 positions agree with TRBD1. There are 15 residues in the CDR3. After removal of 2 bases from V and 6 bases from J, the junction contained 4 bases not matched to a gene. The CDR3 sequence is CASSLPDRGHEKLFF. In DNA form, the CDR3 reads TGTGCCAGCAGTTTACCGGACAGGGGCCATGAAAAACTGTTTTTT.

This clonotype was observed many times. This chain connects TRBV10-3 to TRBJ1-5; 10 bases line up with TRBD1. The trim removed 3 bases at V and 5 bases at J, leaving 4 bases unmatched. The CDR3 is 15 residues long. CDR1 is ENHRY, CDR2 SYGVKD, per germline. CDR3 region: CAISDPGTGDQPQHF. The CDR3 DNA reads TGTGCCATCAGTGATCCCGGGACAGGGGATCAGCCCCAGCATTTT.

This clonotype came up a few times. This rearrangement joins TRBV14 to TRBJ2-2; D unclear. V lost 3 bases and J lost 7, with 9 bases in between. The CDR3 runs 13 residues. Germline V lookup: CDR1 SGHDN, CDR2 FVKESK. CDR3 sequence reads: CASSQTGGGELFF. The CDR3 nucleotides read TGTGCCAGCAGCCAGACCGGTGGCGGGGAGCTGTTTTTT.

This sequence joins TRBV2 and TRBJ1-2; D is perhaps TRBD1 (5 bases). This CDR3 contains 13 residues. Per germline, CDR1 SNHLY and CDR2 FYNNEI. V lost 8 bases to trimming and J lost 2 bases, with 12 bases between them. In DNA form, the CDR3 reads TGTGCCAGCGGGGGAACAGCGAACTATGGCTACACCTTC. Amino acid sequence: CASGGTANYGYTF. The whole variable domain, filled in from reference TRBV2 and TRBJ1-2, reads EPEVTQTPSHQVTQMGQEVILRCVPISNHLYFYWYRQILGQKVEFLVSFYNNEISEKSEIFDDQFSVERPDGSNFTLKIRSTKLEDSAMYFCASGGTANYGYTFGSGTRLTVV.

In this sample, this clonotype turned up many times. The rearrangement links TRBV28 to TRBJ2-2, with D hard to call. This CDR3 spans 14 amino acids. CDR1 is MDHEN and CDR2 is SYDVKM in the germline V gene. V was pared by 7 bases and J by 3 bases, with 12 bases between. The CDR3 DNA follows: TGTGCCAGCACCCGAAGGTCGGACACCGGGGAGCTGTTTTTT. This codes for CASTRRSDTGELFF.

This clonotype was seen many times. The CDR3 here is CASSPGTAVTGELFF. The CDR3 region has the DNA TGTGCCAGCAGCCCTGGGACAGCGGTGACCGGGGAGCTGTTTTTT. V gene TRBV7-3 combines with J gene TRBJ2-2; 7 bases line up with TRBD1. With V trimmed by 5 bases and J by 5 bases, 8 bases remained unmatched. Germline CDR1 and CDR2: SGHTA and FQGTGA. CDR3 size: 15 residues.

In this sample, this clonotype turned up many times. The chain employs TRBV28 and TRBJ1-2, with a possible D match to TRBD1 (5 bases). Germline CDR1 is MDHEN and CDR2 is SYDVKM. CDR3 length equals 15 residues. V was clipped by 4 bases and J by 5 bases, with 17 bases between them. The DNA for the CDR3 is TGTGCCAGCAGTTCCCCATACGGGGGAGGGTATGGCTACACCTTC. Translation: CASSSPYGGGYGYTF.

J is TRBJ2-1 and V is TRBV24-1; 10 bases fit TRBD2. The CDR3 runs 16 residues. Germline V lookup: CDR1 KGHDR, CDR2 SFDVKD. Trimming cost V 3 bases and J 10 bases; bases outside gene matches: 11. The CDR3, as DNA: TGTGCCACCAGTGATAAGTCCGGACTAGCGGCAGGGGAGCAGTTCTTC. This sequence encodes CATSDKSGLAAGEQFF.

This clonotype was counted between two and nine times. The CDR3 spells CASSNRDYPNEQFF. DNA of the CDR3: TGTGCCAGCAGCAACCGGGACTACCCCAATGAGCAGTTCTTC. The J gene is TRBJ2-1, the V gene TRBV13, with 7 bases matching TRBD2. CDR3 size: 14 residues. The ends lost 5 bases at V and 6 bases at J; junction bases unmatched: 7. Looked up from germline, CDR1 is PRHDT and CDR2 is FYEKMQ (reference sequence).

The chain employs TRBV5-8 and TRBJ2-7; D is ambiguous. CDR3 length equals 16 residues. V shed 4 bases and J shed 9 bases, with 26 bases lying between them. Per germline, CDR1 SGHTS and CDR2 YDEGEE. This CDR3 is CASSPERGGSWLWQYF. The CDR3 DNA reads TGTGCCAGCAGCCCGGAACGCGGTGGATCGTGGTTGTGGCAGTACTTC.